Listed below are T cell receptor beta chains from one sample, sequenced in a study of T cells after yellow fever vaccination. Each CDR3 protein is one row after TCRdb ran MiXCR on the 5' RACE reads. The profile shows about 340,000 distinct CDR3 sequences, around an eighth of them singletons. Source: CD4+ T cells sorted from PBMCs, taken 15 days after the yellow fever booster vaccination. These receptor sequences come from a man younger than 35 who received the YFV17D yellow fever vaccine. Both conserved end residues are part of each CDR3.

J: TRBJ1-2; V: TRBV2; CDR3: CASFEGIGGYTF
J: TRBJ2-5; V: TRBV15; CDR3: CATSGKLAGGLETQYF
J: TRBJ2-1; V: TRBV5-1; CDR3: CASSLDSRTNEQFF
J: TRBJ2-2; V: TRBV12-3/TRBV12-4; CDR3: CASSWDRGYTGELFF
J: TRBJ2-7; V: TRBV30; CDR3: CAWSVEGSYEQYF
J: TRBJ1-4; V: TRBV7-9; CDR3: CASSLVGINEKLFF
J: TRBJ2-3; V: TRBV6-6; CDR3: CASSWPGSSTDTQYF
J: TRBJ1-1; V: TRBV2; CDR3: CASNQGPEAFF
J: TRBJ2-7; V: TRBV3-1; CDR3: CASSPWDRDPSRQYF
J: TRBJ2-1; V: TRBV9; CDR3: CASSVAPRRGDEQFF
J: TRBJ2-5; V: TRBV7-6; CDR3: CASSSTSGGLTQYF
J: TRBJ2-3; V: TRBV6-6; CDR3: CAVAASGTPDTQYF
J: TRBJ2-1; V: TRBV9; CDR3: CASSVDRGRGYEQFF
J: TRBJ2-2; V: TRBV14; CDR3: CASSRQFSTGELFF
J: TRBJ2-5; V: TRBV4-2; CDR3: CASSQDEAQETQYF
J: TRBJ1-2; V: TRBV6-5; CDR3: CASRRTGVDGYTF
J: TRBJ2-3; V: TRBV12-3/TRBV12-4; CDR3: CASSLSGNTQYF
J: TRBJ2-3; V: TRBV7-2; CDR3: CASSQGLATDTQYF
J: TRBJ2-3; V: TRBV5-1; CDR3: CASSLDRGLSTDTQYF
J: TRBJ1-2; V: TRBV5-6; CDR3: CASSLEGVGGYTF
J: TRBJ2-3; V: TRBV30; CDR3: CAWSVPGGAHTQYF
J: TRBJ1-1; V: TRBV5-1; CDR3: CASSPERGNTEAFF
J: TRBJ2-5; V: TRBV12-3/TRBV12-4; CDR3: CASRRGVEETQYF
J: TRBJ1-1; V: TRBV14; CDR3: CASSQVGRGTNTEAFF
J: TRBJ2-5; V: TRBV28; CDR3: CASRHIPLDRGRGETQYF
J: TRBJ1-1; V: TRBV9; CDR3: CASSVGGSNTEAFF
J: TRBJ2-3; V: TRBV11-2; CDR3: CASSLFSRGGQDTQYF
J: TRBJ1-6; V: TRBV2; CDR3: CASSEAAGSPLHF
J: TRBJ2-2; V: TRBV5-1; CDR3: CASSGDRYTGELFF
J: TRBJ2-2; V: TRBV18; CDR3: CASSPPNGGSNTGELFF
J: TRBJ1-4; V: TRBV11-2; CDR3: CASSSTPPSEKLFF
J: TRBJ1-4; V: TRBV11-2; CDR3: CASSVNRGVHEKLFF
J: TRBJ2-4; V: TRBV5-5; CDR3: CASSFQGAKNIQYF
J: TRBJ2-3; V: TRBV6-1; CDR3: CATRIGGGTDTQYF
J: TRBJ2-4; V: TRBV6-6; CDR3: CASSTGQGWSIQYF
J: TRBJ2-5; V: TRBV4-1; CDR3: CASRPGHLQETQYF
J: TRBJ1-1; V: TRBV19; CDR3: CASSPRQNLLNTEAFF
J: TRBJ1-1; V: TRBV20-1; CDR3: CSARSPGQANTEAFF
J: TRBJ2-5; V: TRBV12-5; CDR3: CASGWALGATQYF
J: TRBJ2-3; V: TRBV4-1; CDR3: CASRWTGETDTQYF
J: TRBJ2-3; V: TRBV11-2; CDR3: CASSIQGATDTQYF